This TCR beta chain appears in the sequencing data of a study of control samples from healthy donors and cancer patients. Assay used: immunoSEQ multiplex PCR; TCRdb lists only in-frame clones, some missing. The data contain approximately 50,000 clones, approximately 90% of them seen just once; the ten biggest clones take up roughly 0.8%. There are 15 residues in the CDR3. Germline lookup yields CDR1 LNHNV and CDR2 YYDKDF (reference sequence). With 6 bases clipped from V and 6 bases from J, the junction kept 9 bases outside the gene matches. The source of this sequence is a man aged 25-45 years with colorectal cancer. V usage is TRBV15 and J usage is TRBJ2-3; 10 nucleotides match TRBD2. Sequencing was performed on PBMCs. CDR3 DNA sequence: TGTGCCACCAGTAAAGAGCGGGGGGGCGTGGATACGCAGTATTTT. This codes for CATSKERGGVDTQYF.